This is a list of T cell receptor beta chains from one sample in a study of cytomegalovirus exposure and HLA in healthy donors. Data came from immunoSEQ multiplex PCR; TCRdb stores just in-frame clones and leaves some out. Of fewer than 80,000 clones in the sample, 65% to 80% were seen once. Source material: PBMCs. These TCRs come from a young woman in good health and CMV-seronegative. Each CDR3 is given with its conserved first and last residue. Some rows have no size entry. The others give once, few or many, or a class for an expanded clone.

few,TRBV30,13,TRBJ1-5,CAWSERGGQPQHF
NA,TRBV4-3,17,TRBJ2-5,CASSQGGGRNLGETQYF
NA,TRBV29-1,13,TRBJ1-1,CSVPDRGGTEAFF
NA,TRBV30,17,TRBJ1-1,CAWSVLRLLLQNTEAFF
NA,TRBV27,15,TRBJ1-2,CASSLTAYLDYGYTF
NA,TRBV27,15,TRBJ2-3,CASSFLDREGDTQYF
NA,TRBV29-1,13,TRBJ2-1,CSVERQGASEQFF
few,TRBV6-6,14,TRBJ2-4,CASSRDLAKNIQYF
NA,TRBV25-1,12,TRBJ2-7,CASSDYGEEQYF
few,TRBV19,15,TRBJ1-5,CASSGYRGNNQPQHF
NA,TRBV27,16,TRBJ2-7,CASSSWRAGATSEQYF
NA,TRBV4-1,14,TRBJ1-1,CASSRGQGETEAFF
NA,TRBV7-2,14,TRBJ1-5,CASSFRGGNQPQHF
NA,TRBV11-3,16,TRBJ2-3,CASSLGFGQRTDTQYF
once,TRBV14,17,TRBJ2-5,CASSQADGNMYQETQYF
few,TRBV6-1,15,TRBJ2-2,CASKVLAGAFGELFF
NA,TRBV5-1,12,TRBJ2-1,CASSTTSNEQFF
NA,TRBV11-3,16,TRBJ2-1,CASSGETSGSNNEQFF
NA,TRBV5-1,16,TRBJ2-6,CASSPSGGTGANVLTF
NA,TRBV27,15,TRBJ2-7,CASSPYRGTSYEQYF
few,TRBV6-1,17,TRBJ1-1,CASSEVTVFSRATEAFF
NA,TRBV25-1,15,TRBJ1-1,CASIGVDRGNAEAFF
NA,TRBV2,15,TRBJ1-1,CASSEPDKRNTEAFF
few,TRBV5-4,16,TRBJ2-2,CASSTGLAGDTGELFF
NA,TRBV14,15,TRBJ1-1,CASSQGGGLNTEAFF
NA,TRBV11-2,15,TRBJ2-7,CASSLVGGTYSEQYF
NA,TRBV4-1,14,TRBJ2-3,CASSQLAGTDTQYF
NA,TRBV30,14,TRBJ2-7,CAWSTPGGPLEQYF
NA,TRBV19,16,TRBJ2-3,CASSFYGGPNTDTQYF
few,TRBV7-2,15,TRBJ1-2,CASSPRGVGNYGYTF
NA,TRBV5-8,14,TRBJ2-1,CASSLQRVYNEQFF
NA,TRBV18,17,TRBJ2-3,CASSLLGLANLTDTQYF
NA,TRBV7-2,14,TRBJ1-2,CASSPTGGNYGYTF
NA,TRBV6-4,13,TRBJ2-1,CASSRDSYNEQFF
NA,TRBV6-5,14,TRBJ2-1,CASSPWDRRNEQFF
NA,TRBV6-5,14,TRBJ2-2,CASSYDRGRRELFF
few,TRBV7-6,14,TRBJ2-1,CASSPLSGGGEQFF
NA,TRBV5-6,15,TRBJ1-2,CASSFLGRLNYGYTF
once,TRBV4-1,14,TRBJ2-1,CASSHHPESNEQFF
once,TRBV7-2,16,TRBJ2-3,CASSSLLAGAADTQYF
NA,TRBV15,16,TRBJ2-5,CATSRGSPGLVETQYF
NA,TRBV19,16,TRBJ2-1,CASSSNDRGHYNEQFF
NA,TRBV7-8,16,TRBJ2-1,CASTEFGTSVSNEQFF
NA,TRBV28,14,TRBJ2-7,CASSLGPIAYEQYF
NA,TRBV27,14,TRBJ2-7,CASISTGGSYEQYF
NA,TRBV15,17,TRBJ2-2,CATSRDQASGNTGELFF
NA,TRBV27,15,TRBJ2-1,CASSAGTGGRGEQFF
NA,TRBV6-1,15,TRBJ2-1,CASSNSGSDYNEQFF
NA,TRBV4-2,19,TRBJ2-2,CASSQDTESGGFSDGELFF
NA,TRBV14,15,TRBJ1-4,CASSQVGTANEKLFF
NA,TRBV5-4,15,TRBJ1-1,CASRQDRRVSTEAFF
NA,TRBV27,16,TRBJ2-2,CASSLSGTANTGELFF
many,TRBV2,15,TRBJ1-2,CASSSPPGNNYGYTF
NA,TRBV7-9,16,TRBJ1-5,CASSYQGAVSNQPQHF
NA,TRBV28,16,TRBJ2-1,CASSLGSSGSDSKPFF
NA,TRBV7-9,16,TRBJ1-3,CASSPWGQGAGNTIYF
NA,TRBV10-3,14,TRBJ1-3,CAISEDRGQATIYF
NA,TRBV30,14,TRBJ1-1,CAWRAGPSNTEAFF